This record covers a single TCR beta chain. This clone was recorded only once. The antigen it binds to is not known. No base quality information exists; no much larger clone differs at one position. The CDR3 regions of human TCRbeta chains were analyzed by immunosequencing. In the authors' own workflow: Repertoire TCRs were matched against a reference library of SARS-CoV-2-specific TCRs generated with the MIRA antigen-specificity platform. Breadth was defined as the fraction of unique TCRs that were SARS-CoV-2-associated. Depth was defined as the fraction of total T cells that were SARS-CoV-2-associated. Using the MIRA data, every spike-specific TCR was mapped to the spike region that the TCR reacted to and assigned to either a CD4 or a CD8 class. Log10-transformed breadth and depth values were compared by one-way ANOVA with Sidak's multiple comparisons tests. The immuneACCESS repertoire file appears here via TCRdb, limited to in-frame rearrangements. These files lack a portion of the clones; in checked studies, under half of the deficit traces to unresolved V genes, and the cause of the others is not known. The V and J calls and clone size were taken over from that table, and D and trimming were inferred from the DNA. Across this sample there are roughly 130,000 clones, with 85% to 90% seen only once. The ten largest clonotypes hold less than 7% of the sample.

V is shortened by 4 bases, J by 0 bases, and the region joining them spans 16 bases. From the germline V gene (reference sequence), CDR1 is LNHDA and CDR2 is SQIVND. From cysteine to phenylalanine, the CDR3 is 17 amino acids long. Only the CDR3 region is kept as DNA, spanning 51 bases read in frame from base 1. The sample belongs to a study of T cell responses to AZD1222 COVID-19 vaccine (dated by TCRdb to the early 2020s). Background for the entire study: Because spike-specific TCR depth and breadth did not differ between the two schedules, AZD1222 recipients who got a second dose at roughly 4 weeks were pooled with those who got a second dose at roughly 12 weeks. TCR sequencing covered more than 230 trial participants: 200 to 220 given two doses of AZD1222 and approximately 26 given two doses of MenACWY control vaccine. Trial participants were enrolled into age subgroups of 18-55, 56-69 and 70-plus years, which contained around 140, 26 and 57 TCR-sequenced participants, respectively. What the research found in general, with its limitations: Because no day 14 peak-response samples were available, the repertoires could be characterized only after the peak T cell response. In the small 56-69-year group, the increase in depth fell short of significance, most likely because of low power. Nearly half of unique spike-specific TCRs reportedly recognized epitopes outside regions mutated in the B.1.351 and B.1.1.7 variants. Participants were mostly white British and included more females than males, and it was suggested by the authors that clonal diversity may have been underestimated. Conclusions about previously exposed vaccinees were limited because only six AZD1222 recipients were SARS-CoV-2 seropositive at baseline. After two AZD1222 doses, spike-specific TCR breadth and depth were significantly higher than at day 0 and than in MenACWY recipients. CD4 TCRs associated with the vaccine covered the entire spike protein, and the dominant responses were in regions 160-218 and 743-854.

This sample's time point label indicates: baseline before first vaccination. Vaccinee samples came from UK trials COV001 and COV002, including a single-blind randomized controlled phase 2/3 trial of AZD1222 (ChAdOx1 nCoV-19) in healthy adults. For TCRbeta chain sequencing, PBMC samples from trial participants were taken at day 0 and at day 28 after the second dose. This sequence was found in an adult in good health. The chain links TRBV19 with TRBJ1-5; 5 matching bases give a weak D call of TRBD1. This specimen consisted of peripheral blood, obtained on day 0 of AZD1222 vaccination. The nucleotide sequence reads TGTGCCAGTAGTACCCTGACAGCTACTTATAGCAATCAGCCCCAGCATTTT. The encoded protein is CASSTLTATYSNQPQHF.